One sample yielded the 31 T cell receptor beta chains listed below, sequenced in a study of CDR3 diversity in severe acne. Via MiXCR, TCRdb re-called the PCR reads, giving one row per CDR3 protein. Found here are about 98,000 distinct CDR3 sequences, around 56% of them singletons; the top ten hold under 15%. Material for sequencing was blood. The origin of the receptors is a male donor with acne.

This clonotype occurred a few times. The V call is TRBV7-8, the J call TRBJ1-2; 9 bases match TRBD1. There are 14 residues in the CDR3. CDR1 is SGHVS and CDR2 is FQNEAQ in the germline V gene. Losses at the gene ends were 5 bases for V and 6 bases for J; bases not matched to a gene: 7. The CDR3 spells CASSRGQGGNGYTF. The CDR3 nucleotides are TGTGCCAGCAGCCGGGGACAGGGCGGCAATGGCTACACCTTC. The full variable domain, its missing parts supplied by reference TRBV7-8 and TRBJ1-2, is GAGVSQSPRYKVAKRGQDVALRCDPISGHVSLFWYQQALGQGPEFLTYFQNEAQLDKSGLPSDRFFAERPEGSVSTLKIQRTQQEDSAVYLCASSRGQGGNGYTFGSGTRLTVV.

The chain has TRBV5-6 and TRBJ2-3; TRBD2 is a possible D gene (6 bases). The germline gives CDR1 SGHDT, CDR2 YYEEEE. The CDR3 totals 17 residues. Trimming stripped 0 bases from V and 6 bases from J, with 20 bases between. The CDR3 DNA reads TGTGCCAGCAGCTTGGGGTCCTACACCGGGGAGGCGGATACGCAGTATTTT. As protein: CASSLGSYTGEADTQYF.

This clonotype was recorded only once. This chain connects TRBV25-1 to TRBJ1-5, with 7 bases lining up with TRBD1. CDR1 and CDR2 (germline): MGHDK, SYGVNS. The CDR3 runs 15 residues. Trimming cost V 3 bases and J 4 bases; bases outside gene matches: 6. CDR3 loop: CASSEGTEANQPQHF. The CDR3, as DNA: TGTGCCAGCAGTGAGGGGACAGAGGCTAATCAGCCCCAGCATTTT.

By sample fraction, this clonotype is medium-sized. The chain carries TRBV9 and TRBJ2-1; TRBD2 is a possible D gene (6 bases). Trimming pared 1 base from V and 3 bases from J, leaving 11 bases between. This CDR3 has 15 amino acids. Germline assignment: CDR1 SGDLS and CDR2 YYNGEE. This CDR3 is CASSVRRAGYNEQFF. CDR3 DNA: TGTGCCAGCAGCGTAAGGAGGGCGGGCTACAATGAGCAGTTCTTC.

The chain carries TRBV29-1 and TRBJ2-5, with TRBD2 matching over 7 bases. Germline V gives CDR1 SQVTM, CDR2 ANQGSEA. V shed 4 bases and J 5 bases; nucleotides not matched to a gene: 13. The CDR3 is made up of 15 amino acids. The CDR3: CSVGIYEGSGETQYF. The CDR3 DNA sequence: TGCAGCGTTGGCATTTACGAGGGTAGCGGGGAGACCCAGTACTTC.

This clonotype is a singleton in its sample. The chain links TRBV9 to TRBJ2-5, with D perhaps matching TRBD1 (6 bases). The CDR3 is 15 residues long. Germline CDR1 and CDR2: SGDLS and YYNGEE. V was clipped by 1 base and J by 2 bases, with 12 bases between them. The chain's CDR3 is CASSVSQGTQETQYF. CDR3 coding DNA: TGTGCCAGCAGCGTATCACAGGGAACACAAGAGACCCAGTACTTC.

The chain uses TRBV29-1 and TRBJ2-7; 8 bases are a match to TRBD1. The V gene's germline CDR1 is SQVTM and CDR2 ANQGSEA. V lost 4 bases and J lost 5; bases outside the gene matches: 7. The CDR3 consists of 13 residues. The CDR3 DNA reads TGCAGCGTTGTGCACCAGGGGGCTCACGAGCAGTACTTC. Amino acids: CSVVHQGAHEQYF.

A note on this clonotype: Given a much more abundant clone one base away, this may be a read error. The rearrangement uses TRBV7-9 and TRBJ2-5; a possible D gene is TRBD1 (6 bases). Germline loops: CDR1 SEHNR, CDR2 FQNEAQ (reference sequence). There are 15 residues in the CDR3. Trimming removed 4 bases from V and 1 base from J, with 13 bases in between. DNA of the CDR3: TGTGCCAGCAGCTCCTACAGGGTGGCCCAAGAGACCCAGTACTTC. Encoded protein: CASSSYRVAQETQYF.

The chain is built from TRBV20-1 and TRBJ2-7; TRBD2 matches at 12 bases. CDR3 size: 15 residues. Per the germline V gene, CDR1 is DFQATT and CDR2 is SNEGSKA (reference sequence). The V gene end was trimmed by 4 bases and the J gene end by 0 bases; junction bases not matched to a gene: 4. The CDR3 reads CSATGLAGSSYEQYF. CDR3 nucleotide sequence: TGCAGTGCTACCGGACTAGCGGGAAGCTCCTACGAGCAGTACTTC.

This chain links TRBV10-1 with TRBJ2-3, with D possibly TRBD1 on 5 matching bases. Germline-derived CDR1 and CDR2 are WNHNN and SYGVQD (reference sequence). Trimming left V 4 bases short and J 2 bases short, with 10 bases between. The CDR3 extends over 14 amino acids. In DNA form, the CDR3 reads TGCGCCAGCAGTGTCGACAGAAACACAGATACGCAGTATTTT. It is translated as CASSVDRNTDTQYF.

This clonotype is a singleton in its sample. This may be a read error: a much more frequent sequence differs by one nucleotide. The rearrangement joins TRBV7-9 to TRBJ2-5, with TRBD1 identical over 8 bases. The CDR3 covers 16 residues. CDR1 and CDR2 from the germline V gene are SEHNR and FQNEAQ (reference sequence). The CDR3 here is CASSSRQGRYHETQYF. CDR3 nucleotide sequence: TGTGCCAGCAGCTCTCGACAGGGGCGGTACCATGAGACCCAGTACTTC.

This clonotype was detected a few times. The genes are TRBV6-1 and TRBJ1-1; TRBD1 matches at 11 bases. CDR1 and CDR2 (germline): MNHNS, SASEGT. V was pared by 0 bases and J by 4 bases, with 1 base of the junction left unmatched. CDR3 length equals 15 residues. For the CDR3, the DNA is TGTGCCAGCAGTGAAGCCGGGACAGGGGGCACTGAAGCTTTCTTT. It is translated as CASSEAGTGGTEAFF.

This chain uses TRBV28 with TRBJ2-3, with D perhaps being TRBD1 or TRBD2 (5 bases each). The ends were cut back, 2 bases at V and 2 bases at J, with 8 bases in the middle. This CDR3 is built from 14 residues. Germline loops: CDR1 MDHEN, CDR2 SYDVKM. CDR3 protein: CASSLEGTTDTQYF. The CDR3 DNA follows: TGTGCCAGCAGTTTAGAGGGGACCACAGATACGCAGTATTTT.

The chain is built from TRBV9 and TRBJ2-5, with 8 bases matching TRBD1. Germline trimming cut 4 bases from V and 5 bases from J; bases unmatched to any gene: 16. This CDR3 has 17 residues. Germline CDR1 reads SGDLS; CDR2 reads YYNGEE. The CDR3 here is CASSSRHGQGSAETQYF. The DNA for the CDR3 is TGTGCCAGCAGCTCCCGGCACGGACAGGGCTCAGCTGAGACCCAGTACTTC.

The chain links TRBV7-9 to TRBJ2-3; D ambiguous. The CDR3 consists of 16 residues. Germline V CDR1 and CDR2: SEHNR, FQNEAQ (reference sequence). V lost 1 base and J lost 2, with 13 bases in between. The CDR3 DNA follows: TGTGCCAGCAGCTTAGTCTTTCGGGTCGCCACAGATACGCAGTATTTT. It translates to CASSLVFRVATDTQYF.

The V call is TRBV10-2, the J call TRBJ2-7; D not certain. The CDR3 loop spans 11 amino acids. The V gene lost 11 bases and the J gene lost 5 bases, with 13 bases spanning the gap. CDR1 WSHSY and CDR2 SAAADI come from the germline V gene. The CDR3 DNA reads TGCGCCGCCGGCGGACCGAACGAGCAGTACTTC. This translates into CAAGGPNEQYF.

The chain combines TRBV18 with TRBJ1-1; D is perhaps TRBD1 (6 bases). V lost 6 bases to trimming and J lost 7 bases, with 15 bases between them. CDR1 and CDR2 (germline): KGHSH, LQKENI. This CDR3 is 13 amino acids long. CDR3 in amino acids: CASSRNREGEAFF. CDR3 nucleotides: TGTGCCAGCTCCCGTAACAGGGAAGGTGAAGCTTTCTTT.

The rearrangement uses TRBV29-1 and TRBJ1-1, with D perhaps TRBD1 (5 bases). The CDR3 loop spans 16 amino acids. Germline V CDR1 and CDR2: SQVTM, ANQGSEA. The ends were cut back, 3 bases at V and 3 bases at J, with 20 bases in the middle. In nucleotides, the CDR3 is TGCAGCGTTGATTATTCGGCGTTCGGGGGGGACACTGAAGCTTTCTTT. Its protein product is CSVDYSAFGGDTEAFF.

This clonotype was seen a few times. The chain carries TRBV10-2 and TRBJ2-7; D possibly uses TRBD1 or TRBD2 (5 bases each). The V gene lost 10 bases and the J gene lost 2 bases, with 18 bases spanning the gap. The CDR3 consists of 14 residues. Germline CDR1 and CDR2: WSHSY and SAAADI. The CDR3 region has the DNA TGCGCCAACGACACAGAGGGGTCCCCCTACGAGCAGTACTTC. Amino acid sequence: CANDTEGSPYEQYF.

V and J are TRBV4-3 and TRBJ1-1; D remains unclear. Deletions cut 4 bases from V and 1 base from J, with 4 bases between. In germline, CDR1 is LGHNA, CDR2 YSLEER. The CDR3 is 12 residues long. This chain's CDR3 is CASSRSNTEAFF. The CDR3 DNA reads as TGCGCCAGCAGCCGTTCGAACACTGAAGCTTTCTTT.

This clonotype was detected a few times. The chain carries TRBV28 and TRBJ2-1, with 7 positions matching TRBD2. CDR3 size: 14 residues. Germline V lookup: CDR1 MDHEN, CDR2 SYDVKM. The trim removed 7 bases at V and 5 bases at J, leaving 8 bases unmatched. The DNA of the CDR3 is TGTGCCAGCAAAGGTGCGGGGGTTCACAATGAGCAGTTCTTC. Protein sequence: CASKGAGVHNEQFF.

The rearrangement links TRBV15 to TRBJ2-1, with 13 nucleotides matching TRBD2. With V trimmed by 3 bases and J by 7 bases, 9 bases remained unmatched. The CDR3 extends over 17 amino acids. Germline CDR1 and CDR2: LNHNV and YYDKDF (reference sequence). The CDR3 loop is CATSRLDETSGRNEQFF. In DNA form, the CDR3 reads TGTGCCACCAGCAGGCTCGACGAGACTAGCGGGAGGAATGAGCAGTTCTTC.

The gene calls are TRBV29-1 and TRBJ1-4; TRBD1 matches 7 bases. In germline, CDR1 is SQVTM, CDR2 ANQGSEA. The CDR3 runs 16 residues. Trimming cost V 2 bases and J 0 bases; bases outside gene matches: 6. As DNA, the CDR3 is TGCAGCGTTGAATTAGACAGGGAGGCAACTAATGAAAAACTGTTTTTT. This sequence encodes CSVELDREATNEKLFF.

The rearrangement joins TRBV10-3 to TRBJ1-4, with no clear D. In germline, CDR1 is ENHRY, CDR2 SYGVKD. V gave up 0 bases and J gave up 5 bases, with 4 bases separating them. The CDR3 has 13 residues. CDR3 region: CAISESGNEKLFF. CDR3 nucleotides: TGTGCCATCAGTGAGTCCGGAAATGAAAAACTGTTTTTT.

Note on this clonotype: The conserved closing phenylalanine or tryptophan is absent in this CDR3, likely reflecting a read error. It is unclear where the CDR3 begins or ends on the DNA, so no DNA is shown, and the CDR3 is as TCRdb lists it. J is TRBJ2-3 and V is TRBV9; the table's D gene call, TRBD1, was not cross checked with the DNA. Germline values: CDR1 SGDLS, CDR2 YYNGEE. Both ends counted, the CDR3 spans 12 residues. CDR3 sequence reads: CASSPRGDSGAN.

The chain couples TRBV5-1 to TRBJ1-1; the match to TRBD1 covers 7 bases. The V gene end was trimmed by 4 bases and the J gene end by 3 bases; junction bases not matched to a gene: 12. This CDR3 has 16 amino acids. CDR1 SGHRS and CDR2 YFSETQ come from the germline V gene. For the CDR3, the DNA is TGCGCCAGCAGCGCGACCTCCGGGACAGACTACACTGAAGCTTTCTTT. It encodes CASSATSGTDYTEAFF.

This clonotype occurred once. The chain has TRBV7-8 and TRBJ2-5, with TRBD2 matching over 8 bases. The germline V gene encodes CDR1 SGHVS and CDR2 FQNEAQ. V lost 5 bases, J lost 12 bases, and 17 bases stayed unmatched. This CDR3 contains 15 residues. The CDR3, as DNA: TGTGCCAGCAGCGAGGGACTAGGAGGGGGGGAGAATAAGTACTTC. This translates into CASSEGLGGGENKYF.

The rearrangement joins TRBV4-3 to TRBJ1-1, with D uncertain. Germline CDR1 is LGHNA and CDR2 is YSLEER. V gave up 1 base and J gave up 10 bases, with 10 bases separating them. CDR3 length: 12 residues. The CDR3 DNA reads TGCGCCAGCAGCCAAGGTCCGGAGGTAGCTTTCTTT. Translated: CASSQGPEVAFF.

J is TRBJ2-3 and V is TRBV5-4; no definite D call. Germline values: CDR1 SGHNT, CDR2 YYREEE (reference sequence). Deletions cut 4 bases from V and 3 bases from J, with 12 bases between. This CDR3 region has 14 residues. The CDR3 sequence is CASSVSTRTDTQYF. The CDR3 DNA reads TGTGCCAGCAGCGTATCCACAAGAACAGATACGCAGTATTTT.

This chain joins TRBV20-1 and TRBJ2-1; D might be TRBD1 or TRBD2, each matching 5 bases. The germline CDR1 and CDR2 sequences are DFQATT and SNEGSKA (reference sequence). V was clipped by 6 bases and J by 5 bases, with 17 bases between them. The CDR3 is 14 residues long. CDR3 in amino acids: CSADGGSVNNEQFF. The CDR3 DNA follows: TGCAGTGCAGATGGGGGTAGCGTGAACAATGAGCAGTTCTTC.

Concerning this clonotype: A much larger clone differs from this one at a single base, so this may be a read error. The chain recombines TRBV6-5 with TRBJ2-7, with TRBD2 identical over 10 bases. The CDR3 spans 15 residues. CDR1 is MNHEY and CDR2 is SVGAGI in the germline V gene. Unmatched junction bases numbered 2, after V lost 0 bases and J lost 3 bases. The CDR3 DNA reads TGTGCCAGCAGTTACTCCGGGACTAGCGACTACGAGCAGTACTTC. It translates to CASSYSGTSDYEQYF.